This T cell receptor (beta chain) came from a study of response to subunit inactivated influenza vaccine. The study's findings and limits: Authors suggested seasonal influenza vaccinations each recruit few new T cells.

One entry per CDR3 protein results from TCRdb running MiXCR on the RT-PCR reads. Found here are a few hundred thousand distinct CDR3 sequences, about 15% of them singletons; the top ten hold 11%. J gave up 0 bases and V 7 bases, and 12 bases lay outside the gene matches. CDR1 and CDR2 from the germline V gene are SNHLY and FYNNEI. CDR3 size: 17 residues. This clonotype was seen many times. Its specificity is not known. The sequence was collected from a man in his fifties who received an inactivated influenza vaccine. The sequencing here drew on PBMCs from blood, taken about 11 days after vaccination. The chain carries TRBV2 and TRBJ2-1; 7 nucleotides align to TRBD2. CDR3 in amino acids: CASKGPLADHSYNEQFF. The CDR3 nucleotides are TGTGCCAGCAAGGGCCCGCTAGCGGACCACTCCTACAATGAGCAGTTCTTC.